This T cell receptor (beta chain) was observed in a study of beta chain features in type 1 diabetes. The study, taken as a whole, reports: Researchers report that Type 1 diabetes patients had moderately but significantly shorter TCRB CDR3s across all four CD4+ subsets.

Cell sorting via CD45RO/CCR7/CD25/CD127/CD95/CD27 was performed to obtain CD4+ naive, central memory, regulatory and stem cell-like memory cells. Looked up from germline, CDR1 is WNHNN and CDR2 is SYGVQD (reference sequence). With V trimmed by 3 bases and J by 3 bases, 1 base remained unmatched. The CDR3 totals 13 residues. This clone was counted a few times. Its antigen is unknown. The whole isolated RNA underwent reverse transcription, so sequencing captured expressed TCRB transcripts. The repertoire was sequenced with immunoSEQ multiplex PCR; TCRdb's copy has only in-frame clones and lacks some. The table has about 340,000 clones, 9.3% seen once.

The source of this sequence is a man between 25 and 39 years old with type 1 diabetes. The sample consisted of central memory CD4+ T cells from blood. This sequence joins TRBV10-1 and TRBJ2-5; 7 positions agree with TRBD1. This CDR3 is CASSETGEETQYF. CDR3 in DNA: TGCGCCAGCAGTGAAACAGGGGAAGAGACCCAGTACTTC.